The subject of this entry is one T cell receptor (beta chain). The protocol was immunoSEQ multiplex PCR, while the TCRdb copy is restricted to in-frame clones and leaves out a portion. The sample yields about 260,000 clones, about nine tenths seen once. The CDR3 is 14 amino acids. Trimming pared 5 bases from V and 1 base from J, leaving 10 bases between. Germline V lookup: CDR1 MDHEN, CDR2 SYDVKM. These data come from a study of blood T cell repertoires in COVID-19. On the study more broadly: Sample material is recorded as cDNA or gDNA derived from T cells, B-cell-depleted T cells, or PBMCs.

The sequence derives from a woman aged 45-59 years who had recovered from COVID-19. V gene TRBV28 combines with J gene TRBJ2-3; D remains unclear. The source material was peripheral blood. As DNA, the CDR3 is TGTGCCAGCAGTCAAAGGCTAGGCACAGATACGCAGTATTTT. Residues: CASSQRLGTDTQYF.